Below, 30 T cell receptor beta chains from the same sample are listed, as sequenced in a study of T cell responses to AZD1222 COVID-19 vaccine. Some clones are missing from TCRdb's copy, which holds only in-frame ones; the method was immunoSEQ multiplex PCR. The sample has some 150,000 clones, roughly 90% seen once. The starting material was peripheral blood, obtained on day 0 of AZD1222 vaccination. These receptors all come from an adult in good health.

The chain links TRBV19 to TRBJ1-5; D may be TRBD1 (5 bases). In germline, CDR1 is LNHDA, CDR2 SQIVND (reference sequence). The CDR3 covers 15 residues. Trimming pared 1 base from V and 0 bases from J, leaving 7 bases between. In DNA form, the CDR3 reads TGTGCCAGTAGTATAGTGGGGGATAGCAATCAGCCCCAGCATTTT. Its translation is CASSIVGDSNQPQHF.

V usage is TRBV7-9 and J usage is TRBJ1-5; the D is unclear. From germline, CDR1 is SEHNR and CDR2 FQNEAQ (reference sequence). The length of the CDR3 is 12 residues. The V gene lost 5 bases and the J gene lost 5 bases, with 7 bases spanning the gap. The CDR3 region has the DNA TGTGCCAGCAGCAACAGCTATCAGCCCCAGCATTTT. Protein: CASSNSYQPQHF.

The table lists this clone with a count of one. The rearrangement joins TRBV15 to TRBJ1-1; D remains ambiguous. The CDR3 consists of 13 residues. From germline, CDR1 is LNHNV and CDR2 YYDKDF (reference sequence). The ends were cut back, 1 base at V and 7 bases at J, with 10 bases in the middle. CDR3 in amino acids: CATSRGGQFEAFF. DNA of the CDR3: TGTGCCACCAGCAGAGGTGGGCAGTTTGAAGCTTTCTTT.

In DNA form, the CDR3 reads TGTGCCAAATCACTTACCGGTGGGTCAAATCAGCCCCAGCATTTT. The encoded protein is CAKSLTGGSNQPQHF. The chain carries TRBV2 and TRBJ1-5, with D unclear. Germline values: CDR1 SNHLY, CDR2 FYNNEI. Trimming shortened V by 10 bases and J by 4 bases, and 20 bases separated the two germline ends. This CDR3 is 15 amino acids long.

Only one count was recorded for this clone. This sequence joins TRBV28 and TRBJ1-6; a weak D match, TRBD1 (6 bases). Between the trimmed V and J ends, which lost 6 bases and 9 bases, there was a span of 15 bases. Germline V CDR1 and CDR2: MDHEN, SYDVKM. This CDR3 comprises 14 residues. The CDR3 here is CASRIQGGGSPLHF. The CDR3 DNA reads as TGTGCCAGCAGGATACAGGGTGGTGGTTCACCCCTCCACTTT.

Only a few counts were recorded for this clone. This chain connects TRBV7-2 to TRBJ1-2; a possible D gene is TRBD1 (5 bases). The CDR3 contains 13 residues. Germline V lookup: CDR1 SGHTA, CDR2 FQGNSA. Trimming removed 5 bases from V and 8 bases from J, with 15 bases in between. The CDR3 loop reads CASSQGAGVGYTF. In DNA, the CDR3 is TGTGCCAGCAGCCAAGGGGCCGGGGTCGGCTACACCTTC.

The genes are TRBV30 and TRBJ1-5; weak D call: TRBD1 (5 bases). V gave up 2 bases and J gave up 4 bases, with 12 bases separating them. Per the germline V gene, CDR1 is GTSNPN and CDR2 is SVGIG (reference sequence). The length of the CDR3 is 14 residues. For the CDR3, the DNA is TGTGCCTGGAGTCTCGGACGGGGGAATCAGCCCCAGCATTTT. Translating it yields CAWSLGRGNQPQHF.

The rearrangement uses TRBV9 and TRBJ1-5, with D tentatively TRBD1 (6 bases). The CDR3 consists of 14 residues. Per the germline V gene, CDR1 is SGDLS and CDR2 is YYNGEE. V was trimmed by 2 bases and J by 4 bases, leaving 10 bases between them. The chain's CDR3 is CASSVGTGNQPQHF. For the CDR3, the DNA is TGTGCCAGCAGCGTCGGAACAGGGAATCAGCCCCAGCATTTT. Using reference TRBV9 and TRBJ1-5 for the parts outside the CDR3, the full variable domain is DSGVTQTPKHLITATGQRVTLRCSPRSGDLSVYWYQQSLDQGLQFLIQYYNGEERAKGNILERFSAQQFPDLHSELNLSSLELGDSALYFCASSVGTGNQPQHFGDGTRLSIL.

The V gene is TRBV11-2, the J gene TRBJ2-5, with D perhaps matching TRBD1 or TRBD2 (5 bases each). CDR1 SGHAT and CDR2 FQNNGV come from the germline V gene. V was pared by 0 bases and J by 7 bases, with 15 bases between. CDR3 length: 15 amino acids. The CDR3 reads CASSLDLAGQGTQYF. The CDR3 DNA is TGTGCCAGCAGCTTAGATCTGGCGGGTCAGGGGACCCAGTACTTC.

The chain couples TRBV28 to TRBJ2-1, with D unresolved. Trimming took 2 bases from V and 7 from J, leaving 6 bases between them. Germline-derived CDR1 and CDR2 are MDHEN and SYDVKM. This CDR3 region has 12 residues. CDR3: CASSLIINEQFF. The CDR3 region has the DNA TGTGCCAGCAGTTTAATAATAAATGAGCAGTTCTTC.

The CDR3 here is CASSFRTGGSNSPLHF. CDR3 bases: TGTGCCAGCAGCTTCCGGACAGGGGGCTCGAATTCACCCCTCCACTTT. The chain has TRBV5-6 and TRBJ1-6; TRBD1 aligns across 11 bases. V was pared by 2 bases and J by 7 bases, with 5 bases of the junction left unmatched. CDR1 SGHDT and CDR2 YYEEEE come from the germline V gene. CDR3 length equals 16 residues.

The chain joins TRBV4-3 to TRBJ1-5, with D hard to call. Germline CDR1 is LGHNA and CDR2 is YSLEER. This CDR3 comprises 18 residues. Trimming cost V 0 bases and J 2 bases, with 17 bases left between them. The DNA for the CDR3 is TGCGCCAGCAGCCAAGAAATCCCACCCCAGCAGGGCAATCAGCCCCAGCATTTT. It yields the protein CASSQEIPPQQGNQPQHF.

The CDR3 DNA sequence: TGTGCCACCAGCAGAGATGGGGGGTCACCAGCCGGGGAGCTGTTTTTT. The encoded protein is CATSRDGGSPAGELFF. This chain uses TRBV15 with TRBJ2-2; D perhaps matches TRBD2 (6 bases). V gave up 0 bases and J gave up 6 bases, with 14 bases separating them. The germline CDR1 and CDR2 sequences are LNHNV and YYDKDF (reference sequence). This CDR3 is built from 16 residues.

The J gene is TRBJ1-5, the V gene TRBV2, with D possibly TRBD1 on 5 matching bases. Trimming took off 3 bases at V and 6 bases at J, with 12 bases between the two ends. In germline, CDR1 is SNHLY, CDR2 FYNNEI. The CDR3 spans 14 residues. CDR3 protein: CASSDGGRSQPQHF. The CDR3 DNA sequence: TGTGCCAGCAGTGACGGGGGTCGGAGTCAGCCCCAGCATTTT.

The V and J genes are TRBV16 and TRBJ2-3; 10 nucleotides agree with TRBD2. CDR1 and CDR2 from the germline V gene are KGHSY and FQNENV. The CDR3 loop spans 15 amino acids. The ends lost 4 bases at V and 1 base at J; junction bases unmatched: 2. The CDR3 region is CASSPGLAGTDTQYF. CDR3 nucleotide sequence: TGTGCCAGCAGCCCCGGACTAGCGGGCACAGATACGCAGTATTTT.

CDR3 bases: TGTGCCAGTAGTATAATCACTCGCCGGGACAGGGTTTTCGACAATCAGCCCCAGCATTTT. It encodes CASSIITRRDRVFDNQPQHF. The V call is TRBV19, the J call TRBJ1-5; TRBD1 aligns across 9 bases. With V trimmed by 2 bases and J by 3 bases, 17 bases remained unmatched. Germline V gives CDR1 LNHDA, CDR2 SQIVND (reference sequence). This CDR3 spans 20 amino acids.

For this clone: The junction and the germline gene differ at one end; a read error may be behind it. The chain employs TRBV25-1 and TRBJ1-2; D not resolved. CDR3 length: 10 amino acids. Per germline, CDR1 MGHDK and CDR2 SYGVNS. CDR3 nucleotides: TGTGCCAGCAGTGTACACGTTGTATTCTTC. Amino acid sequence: CASSVHVVFF.

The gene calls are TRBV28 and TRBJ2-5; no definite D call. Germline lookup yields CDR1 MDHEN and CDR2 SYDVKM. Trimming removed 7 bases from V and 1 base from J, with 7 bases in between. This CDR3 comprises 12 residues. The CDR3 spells CASTAAQETQYF. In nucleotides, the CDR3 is TGTGCCAGCACGGCAGCCCAAGAGACCCAGTACTTC.

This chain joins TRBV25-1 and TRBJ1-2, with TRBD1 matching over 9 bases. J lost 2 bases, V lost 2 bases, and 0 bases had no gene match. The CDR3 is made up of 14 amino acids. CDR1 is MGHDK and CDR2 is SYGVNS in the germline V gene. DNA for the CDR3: TGTGCCAGCAGTGAAGGACAGGGGAACTATGGCTACACCTTC. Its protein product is CASSEGQGNYGYTF.

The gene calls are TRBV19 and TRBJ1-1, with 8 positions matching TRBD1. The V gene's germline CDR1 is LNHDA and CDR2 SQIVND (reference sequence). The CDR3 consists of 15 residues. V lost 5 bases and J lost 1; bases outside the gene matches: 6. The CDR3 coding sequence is TGTGCCAGTAGTGCCTCACAGGGGGAGAACACTGAAGCTTTCTTT. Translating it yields CASSASQGENTEAFF.

The DNA for the CDR3 is TGTGCCAGCAGCCAACTGGGACAAAAAAACACTGAAGCTTTCTTT. Translated: CASSQLGQKNTEAFF. The V call is TRBV14, the J call TRBJ1-1, with D possibly matching TRBD1 (6 bases). V lost 2 bases, J lost 2 bases, and 12 bases lay in between. This CDR3 has 15 amino acids. Germline lookup yields CDR1 SGHDN and CDR2 FVKESK.

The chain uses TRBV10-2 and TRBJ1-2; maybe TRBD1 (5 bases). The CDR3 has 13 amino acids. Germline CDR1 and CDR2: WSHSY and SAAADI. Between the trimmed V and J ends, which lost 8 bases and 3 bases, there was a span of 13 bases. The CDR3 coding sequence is TGCGCCAGCCACCTAGGAGGGGACTATGGCTACACCTTC. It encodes CASHLGGDYGYTF.

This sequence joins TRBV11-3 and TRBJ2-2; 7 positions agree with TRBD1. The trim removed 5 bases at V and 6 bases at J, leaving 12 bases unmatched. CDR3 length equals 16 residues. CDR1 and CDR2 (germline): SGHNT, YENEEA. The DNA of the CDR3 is TGTGCCAGCAGCCGGGTACTGACAGGGTCCGCCGGGGAGCTGTTTTTT. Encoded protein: CASSRVLTGSAGELFF.

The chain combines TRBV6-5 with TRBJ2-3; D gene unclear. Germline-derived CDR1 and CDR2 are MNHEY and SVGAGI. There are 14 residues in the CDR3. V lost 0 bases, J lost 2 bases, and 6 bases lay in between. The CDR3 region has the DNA TGTGCCAGCAGTTACTCGAAGGTCACAGATACGCAGTATTTT. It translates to CASSYSKVTDTQYF.

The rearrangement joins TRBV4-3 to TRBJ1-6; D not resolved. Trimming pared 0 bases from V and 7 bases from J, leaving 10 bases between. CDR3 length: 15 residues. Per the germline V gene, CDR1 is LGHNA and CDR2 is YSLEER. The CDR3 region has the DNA TGCGCCAGCAGCCAAGAGGAGCCAGGAAATTCACCCCTCCACTTT. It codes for CASSQEEPGNSPLHF.

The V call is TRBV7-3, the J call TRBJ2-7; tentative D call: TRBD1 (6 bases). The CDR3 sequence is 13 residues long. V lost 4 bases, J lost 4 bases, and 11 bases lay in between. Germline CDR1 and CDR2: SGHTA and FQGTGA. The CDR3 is CASSSLDSYEQYF. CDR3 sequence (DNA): TGTGCCAGCAGCTCCCTGGACAGTTACGAGCAGTACTTC. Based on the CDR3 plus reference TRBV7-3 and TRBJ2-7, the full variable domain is GAGVSQTPSNKVTEKGKYVELRCDPISGHTALYWYRQSLGQGPEFLIYFQGTGAADDSGLPNDRFFAVRPEGSVSTLKIQRTERGDSAVYLCASSSLDSYEQYFGPGTRLTVT.

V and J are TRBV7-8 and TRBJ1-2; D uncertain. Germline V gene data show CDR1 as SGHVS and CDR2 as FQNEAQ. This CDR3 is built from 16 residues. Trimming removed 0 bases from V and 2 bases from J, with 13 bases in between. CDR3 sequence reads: CASSLAVFRRNYGYTF. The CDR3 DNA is TGTGCCAGCAGCTTAGCGGTGTTTCGGAGAAACTATGGCTACACCTTC.

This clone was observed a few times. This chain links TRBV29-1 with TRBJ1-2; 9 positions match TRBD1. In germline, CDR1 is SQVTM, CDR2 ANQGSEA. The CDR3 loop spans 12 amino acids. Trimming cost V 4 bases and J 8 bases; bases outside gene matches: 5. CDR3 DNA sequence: TGCAGCGTTGTACAGGGGGCCTACGGCTACACCTTC. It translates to CSVVQGAYGYTF.

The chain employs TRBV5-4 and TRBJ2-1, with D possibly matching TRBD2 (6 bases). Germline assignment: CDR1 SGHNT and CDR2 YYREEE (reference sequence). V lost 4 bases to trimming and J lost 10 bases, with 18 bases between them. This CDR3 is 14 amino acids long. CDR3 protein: CASSTGGGLGEQFF. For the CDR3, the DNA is TGTGCCAGCAGCACGGGCGGAGGGCTGGGGGAGCAGTTCTTC. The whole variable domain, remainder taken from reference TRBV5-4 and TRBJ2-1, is ETGVTQSPTHLIKTRGQQVTLRCSSQSGHNTVSWYQQALGQGPQFIFQYYREEENGRGNFPPRFSGLQFPNYSSELNVNALELDDSALYLCASSTGGGLGEQFFGPGTRLTVL.

CDR3 in amino acids: CASSATGVGRTGELFF. The CDR3 bases are TGTGCCAGCAGCGCGACAGGGGTAGGAAGGACCGGGGAGCTGTTTTTT. The chain recombines TRBV5-4 with TRBJ2-2, with 8 positions matching TRBD1. The trim removed 4 bases at V and 5 bases at J, leaving 10 bases unmatched. The CDR3 consists of 16 residues. Looked up from germline, CDR1 is SGHNT and CDR2 is YYREEE (reference sequence). The entire variable domain, with the rest obtained from reference TRBV5-4 and TRBJ2-2, is as follows: ETGVTQSPTHLIKTRGQQVTLRCSSQSGHNTVSWYQQALGQGPQFIFQYYREEENGRGNFPPRFSGLQFPNYSSELNVNALELDDSALYLCASSATGVGRTGELFFGEGSRLTVL.